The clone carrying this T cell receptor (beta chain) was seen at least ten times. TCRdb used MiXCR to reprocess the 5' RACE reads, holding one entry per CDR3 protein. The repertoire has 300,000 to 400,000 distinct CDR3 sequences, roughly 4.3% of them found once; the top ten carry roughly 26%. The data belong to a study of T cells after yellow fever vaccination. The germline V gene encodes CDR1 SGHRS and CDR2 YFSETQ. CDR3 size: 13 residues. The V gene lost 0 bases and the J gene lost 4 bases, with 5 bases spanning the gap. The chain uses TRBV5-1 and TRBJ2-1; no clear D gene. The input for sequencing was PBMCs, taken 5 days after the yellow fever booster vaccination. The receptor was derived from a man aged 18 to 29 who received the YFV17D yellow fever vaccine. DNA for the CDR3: TGCGCCAGCAGCTTGGACGTATACAATGAGCAGTTCTTC. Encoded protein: CASSLDVYNEQFF.